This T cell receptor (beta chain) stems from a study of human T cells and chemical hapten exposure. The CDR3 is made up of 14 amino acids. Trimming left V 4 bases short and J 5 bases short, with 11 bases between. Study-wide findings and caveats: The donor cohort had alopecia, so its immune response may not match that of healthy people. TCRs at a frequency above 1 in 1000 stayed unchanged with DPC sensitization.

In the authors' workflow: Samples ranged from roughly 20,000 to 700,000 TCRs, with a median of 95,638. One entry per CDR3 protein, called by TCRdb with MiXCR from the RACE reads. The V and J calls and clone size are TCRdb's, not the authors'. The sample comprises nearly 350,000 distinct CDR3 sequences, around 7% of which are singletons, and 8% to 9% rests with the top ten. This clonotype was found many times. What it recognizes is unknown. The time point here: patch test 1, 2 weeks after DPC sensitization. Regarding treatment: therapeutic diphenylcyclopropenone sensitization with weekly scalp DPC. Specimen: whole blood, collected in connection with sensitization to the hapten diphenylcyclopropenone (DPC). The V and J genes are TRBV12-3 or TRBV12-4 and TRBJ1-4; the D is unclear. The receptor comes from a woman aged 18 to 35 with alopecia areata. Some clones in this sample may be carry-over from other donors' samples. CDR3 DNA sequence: TGTGCCAGCAGTTCCTACCGGGAAAATGAAAAACTGTTTTTT. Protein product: CASSSYRENEKLFF.